These 32 T cell receptor beta chains share one sample of origin, sequenced in a study of cytomegalovirus exposure and HLA in healthy donors. 13 Jbeta primers and 60 Vbeta primers were used for the PCR. Only in-frame clones appear in the TCRdb table, and some are missing; sequencing was by immunoSEQ multiplex PCR. The sample lists approximately 93,000 clones, less than 80% occurring once. Material for sequencing was PBMCs. These receptor sequences come from a woman aged 35 to 49 in good health and CMV-seronegative.

This rearrangement joins TRBV4-1 to TRBJ2-5, with 9 bases lining up with TRBD2. The CDR3 consists of 16 residues. Germline CDR1 and CDR2: MGHRA and YSYEKL. Trimming cost V 2 bases and J 5 bases; bases outside gene matches: 9. CDR3 in amino acids: CASSQTGLAGKETQYF. The CDR3 region has the DNA TGCGCCAGCAGCCAAACAGGGCTAGCGGGGAAGGAGACCCAGTACTTC.

This clone was counted a single time. J is TRBJ2-7 and V is TRBV29-1; a possible D gene is TRBD2 (6 bases). Germline V gene sequence: CDR1 SQVTM, CDR2 ANQGSEA. Trimming cost V 2 bases and J 4 bases, with 12 bases left between them. The CDR3 runs 13 residues. This CDR3 is CSVESGSSYEQYF. The DNA for the CDR3 is TGCAGCGTTGAATCCGGGAGTTCGTACGAGCAGTACTTC.

For the CDR3, the DNA is TGTGCCAGCAGCCAAAATCCAGGCTTCCCTAAATACAATGAGCAGTTCTTC. Translating gives CASSQNPGFPKYNEQFF. V and J are TRBV14 and TRBJ2-1; D ambiguous. Germline V gene data show CDR1 as SGHDN and CDR2 as FVKESK. V lost 2 bases and J lost 4, with 18 bases in between. The CDR3 sequence is 17 residues long.

This chain connects TRBV5-1 to TRBJ1-2; 9 bases fit TRBD1. J lost 3 bases, V lost 1 base, and 13 bases had no gene match. In germline, CDR1 is SGHRS, CDR2 YFSETQ. The CDR3 contains 18 residues. The chain's CDR3 is CASSLFGAPGQGDYGYTF. The CDR3 coding sequence is TGCGCCAGCAGCTTGTTTGGGGCCCCGGGACAGGGCGACTATGGCTACACCTTC.

The J gene is TRBJ2-1, the V gene TRBV6-5; 10 bases align to TRBD2. The germline gives CDR1 MNHEY, CDR2 SVGAGI. V trimming: 8 bases; J trimming: 6 bases; junction bases outside the gene matches: 4. CDR3 length: 13 residues. The CDR3 loop is CASASGRGNEQFF. The CDR3 bases are TGTGCCAGCGCAAGCGGGAGGGGCAATGAGCAGTTCTTC.

This chain links TRBV6-6 with TRBJ1-1; D possibly corresponds to TRBD1 (5 bases). The CDR3 sequence is 16 residues long. Trimming left V 6 bases short and J 10 bases short, with 27 bases between. From germline, CDR1 is MNHNY and CDR2 SVGAGI (reference sequence). The CDR3 sequence is CASSFPGGREGSRAFF. The CDR3 bases are TGTGCCAGCAGCTTTCCGGGGGGGAGAGAGGGGTCCAGAGCTTTCTTT.

This clone has a handful of counts. This chain connects TRBV5-1 to TRBJ1-4, with 7 nucleotides matching TRBD1. The CDR3 length is 15 residues. The J segment lost 7 bases and the V segment lost 4 bases, leaving 10 bases of the junction unmatched. Germline V lookup: CDR1 SGHRS, CDR2 YFSETQ. Here the CDR3 reads CASSGTGTVGEKLFF. As DNA, the CDR3 is TGCGCCAGCAGCGGGACCGGGACAGTCGGTGAAAAACTGTTTTTT.

This sequence joins TRBV5-1 and TRBJ2-5, with D maybe TRBD2 (5 bases). This CDR3 has 12 amino acids. Germline CDR1 and CDR2: SGHRS and YFSETQ. The V end lost 3 bases, the J end lost 3 bases, and 6 bases lay between the germline ends. The CDR3 reads CASSSGEETQYF. CDR3 bases: TGCGCCAGCAGCTCCGGGGAAGAGACCCAGTACTTC.

The V gene is TRBV27, the J gene TRBJ1-1; 9 nucleotides agree with TRBD1. The V segment lost 6 bases and the J segment 5 bases; nucleotides outside the gene matches: 10. The CDR3 runs to 15 residues. Looked up from germline, CDR1 is MNHEY and CDR2 is SMNVEV (reference sequence). Here the CDR3 DNA reads TGTGCCAGCAGGGAGGAACAGGGGGCGTATACTGAAGCTTTCTTT. Residues: CASREEQGAYTEAFF.

In DNA, the CDR3 is TGTGCCAGTAGTATTCTCTCAGTAAACTATGGCTACACCTTC. As protein: CASSILSVNYGYTF. The V gene is TRBV19, the J gene TRBJ1-2, with unresolved D. The CDR3 has 14 amino acids. The V and J ends lost 3 bases and 2 bases respectively, with 10 bases between them. Germline lookup yields CDR1 LNHDA and CDR2 SQIVND (reference sequence). The complete variable domain, with remaining parts taken from reference TRBV19 and TRBJ1-2, reads DGGITQSPKYLFRKEGQNVTLSCEQNLNHDAMYWYRQDPGQGLRLIYYSQIVNDFQKGDIAEGYSVSREKKESFPLTVTSAQKNPTAFYLCASSILSVNYGYTFGSGTRLTVV.

V is TRBV5-6 and J is TRBJ2-4; 7 bases match TRBD1. The length of the CDR3 is 15 residues. V was pared by 4 bases and J by 0 bases, with 4 bases of the junction left unmatched. From germline, CDR1 is SGHDT and CDR2 YYEEEE. CDR3: CASSTRQGAKNIQYF. In nucleotides, the CDR3 is TGTGCCAGCAGCACCCGACAGGGAGCCAAAAACATTCAGTACTTC. The full variable domain, its missing parts supplied by reference TRBV5-6 and TRBJ2-4, is DAGVTQSPTHLIKTRGQQVTLRCSPKSGHDTVSWYQQALGQGPQFIFQYYEEEERQRGNFPDRFSGHQFPNYSSELNVNALLLGDSALYLCASSTRQGAKNIQYFGAGTRLSVL.

J is TRBJ2-5 and V is TRBV5-1; the D gene is possibly TRBD1 (6 bases). The germline CDR1 and CDR2 sequences are SGHRS and YFSETQ. This CDR3 is built from 14 residues. Trimming left V 2 bases short and J 5 bases short, with 13 bases between. DNA of the CDR3: TGCGCCAGCAGCTTAAGGGGGACGGTGGAGACCCAGTACTTC. It encodes CASSLRGTVETQYF.

The chain carries TRBV6-5 and TRBJ2-7; TRBD1 matches at 8 bases. Trimming removed 6 bases from V and 9 bases from J; junction bases left unmatched: 16. The CDR3 is 15 residues long. Germline CDR1 and CDR2: MNHEY and SVGAGI. The CDR3 region is CASSLSGTGVVTQYF. The CDR3 DNA follows: TGTGCCAGCAGCCTATCCGGGACAGGTGTTGTAACGCAGTACTTC.

This sequence joins TRBV28 and TRBJ1-2, with 9 bases that match TRBD1. The CDR3 is made up of 14 amino acids. The germline V gene has CDR1 MDHEN and CDR2 SYDVKM. Trimming cost V 4 bases and J 4 bases; bases outside gene matches: 4. CDR3 residues: CASSWGQGAYGYTF. In nucleotides, the CDR3 is TGTGCCAGCAGTTGGGGACAGGGTGCCTATGGCTACACCTTC.

This clone was counted only a few times. The chain links TRBV19 to TRBJ2-3; D unclear. Trimming removed 3 bases from V and 2 bases from J, with 12 bases in between. This CDR3 has 15 residues. Germline V gene sequence: CDR1 LNHDA, CDR2 SQIVND (reference sequence). The CDR3 protein is CASSIGSSATDTQYF. The CDR3 bases are TGTGCCAGTAGTATTGGGTCTAGTGCCACAGATACGCAGTATTTT.

This clone was counted a few times. CDR3 bases: TGTGCCAGCAGCGCGGGGACAGCAACTAATGAAAAACTGTTTTTT. Its translation is CASSAGTATNEKLFF. V and J are TRBV9 and TRBJ1-4; 7 bases agree with TRBD1. V gave up 3 bases and J gave up 0 bases; unmatched junction bases: 2. In germline, CDR1 is SGDLS, CDR2 YYNGEE. The CDR3 has 15 residues.

This chain connects TRBV27 to TRBJ2-5; D is uncertain. CDR3 length: 14 amino acids. CDR1 is MNHEY, CDR2 SMNVEV, per germline (reference sequence). V was pared by 2 bases and J by 5 bases, with 12 bases between. CDR3 nucleotide sequence: TGTGCCAGCAGTTTAAACATGTTCGGGGAGACCCAGTACTTC. Translating gives CASSLNMFGETQYF.

The CDR3 coding sequence is TGTGCCAGCAGCTTCGGGGGGCTAGCGGGAGAGGAGACCCAGTACTTC. It encodes CASSFGGLAGEETQYF. V usage is TRBV11-2 and J usage is TRBJ2-5; 10 nucleotides line up with TRBD2. J gave up 5 bases and V 3 bases, and 9 bases lay outside the gene matches. Germline values: CDR1 SGHAT, CDR2 FQNNGV. There are 16 residues in the CDR3.

This rearrangement joins TRBV14 to TRBJ1-2; D not resolved. This CDR3 is built from 12 residues. V was trimmed by 2 bases and J by 5 bases, leaving 6 bases between them. Germline V CDR1 and CDR2: SGHDN, FVKESK. The CDR3 sequence: CASSQTGYGYTF. For the CDR3, the DNA is TGTGCCAGCAGCCAAACCGGGTATGGCTACACCTTC.

The chain links TRBV7-6 to TRBJ2-1; D unclear. Germline-derived CDR1 and CDR2 are SGHVS and FNYEAQ. The CDR3 has 14 residues. Trimming shortened V by 3 bases and J by 7 bases, and 13 bases separated the two germline ends. CDR3 nucleotide sequence: TGTGCCAGCAGCTTGTTGTCTGAGAGGAATGAGCAGTTCTTC. Translated: CASSLLSERNEQFF.

The chain joins TRBV7-2 to TRBJ2-7; no clear D. Trimming took off 1 base at V and 3 bases at J, with 7 bases between the two ends. The germline gives CDR1 SGHTA, CDR2 FQGNSA. The CDR3 runs to 13 residues. The CDR3 DNA reads as TGTGCCAGCAGCTTAGGGGCAGACTACGAGCAGTACTTC. Translation: CASSLGADYEQYF.

The rearrangement joins TRBV5-1 to TRBJ1-4; 7 nucleotides agree with TRBD1. The V and J ends lost 0 bases and 6 bases, in that order; junction bases with no gene match: 2. Germline assignment: CDR1 SGHRS and CDR2 YFSETQ. This CDR3 spans 14 amino acids. The CDR3, as DNA: TGCGCCAGCAGCTTGGGTGGACAGGATGAAAAACTGTTTTTT. Its translation: CASSLGGQDEKLFF.

The J gene is TRBJ1-5, the V gene TRBV28; D not resolved. Trimming stripped 6 bases from V and 3 bases from J, with 12 bases between. This CDR3 has 14 residues. Germline V gene lookup returns CDR1 MDHEN and CDR2 SYDVKM. The CDR3 region has the DNA TGTGCCAGCAGCCCAGGAGGTAACAATCAGCCCCAGCATTTT. Translated, it gives CASSPGGNNQPQHF.

In DNA form, the CDR3 reads TGCGCCAGCAAACGGGACAACTCCTACGAGCAGTACTTC. It codes for CASKRDNSYEQYF. This chain connects TRBV5-1 to TRBJ2-7, with D tentatively TRBD1 (6 bases). Germline CDR1 is SGHRS and CDR2 is YFSETQ. V was pared by 6 bases and J by 0 bases, with 10 bases between. The CDR3 spans 13 residues.

The CDR3 loop reads CASSQYPGQPIYGYTF. CDR3 DNA sequence: TGCGCCAGCAGCCAATACCCGGGACAGCCCATATATGGCTACACCTTC. The chain employs TRBV5-1 and TRBJ1-2; TRBD1 agrees at 7 bases. The CDR3 consists of 16 residues. The V and J ends lost 4 bases and 5 bases, in that order; junction bases with no gene match: 14. CDR1 and CDR2 (germline): SGHRS, YFSETQ.

The V gene is TRBV30, the J gene TRBJ2-5; the match to TRBD1 covers 7 bases. This CDR3 has 14 residues. CDR1 is GTSNPN and CDR2 is SVGIG in the germline V gene (reference sequence). V trimming: 4 bases; J trimming: 1 base; junction bases outside the gene matches: 6. Here the CDR3 DNA reads TGTGCCTGGACCTTGGGACAGCCCCAAGAGACCCAGTACTTC. It specifies CAWTLGQPQETQYF.

This chain uses TRBV27 with TRBJ1-3, with D possibly being TRBD1 (6 bases). From germline, CDR1 is MNHEY and CDR2 SMNVEV (reference sequence). V lost 6 bases and J lost 2, with 14 bases in between. The CDR3 sequence is 15 residues long. CDR3 in DNA: TGTGCCAGCAGCCCCGGGACAATCCCTGGAAACACCATATATTTT. As protein: CASSPGTIPGNTIYF.

The chain combines TRBV6-1 with TRBJ2-1, with 9 nucleotides matching TRBD2. Germline loops: CDR1 MNHNS, CDR2 SASEGT. The CDR3 runs to 13 residues. V was pared by 0 bases and J by 14 bases, with 5 bases of the junction left unmatched. The CDR3 loop is CASSEALSGRKFF. CDR3 sequence (DNA): TGTGCCAGCAGTGAAGCGCTAAGCGGGAGGAAGTTCTTC.

This chain joins TRBV7-2 and TRBJ2-1, with D maybe TRBD2 (5 bases). Germline CDR1 is SGHTA and CDR2 is FQGNSA. This CDR3 has 14 amino acids. The V and J ends lost 5 bases and 8 bases respectively, with 16 bases between them. CDR3 DNA sequence: TGTGCCAGCAGCCTCACACTAGTTGTCGATGAGCAGTTCTTC. Encoded protein: CASSLTLVVDEQFF.

This clone has just a few counts. The rearrangement uses TRBV6-1 and TRBJ2-1; D possibly corresponds to TRBD1 (5 bases). The CDR3 spans 15 residues. Germline V gene lookup returns CDR1 MNHNS and CDR2 SASEGT. V was shortened by 2 bases and J by 2 bases, with 10 bases between the two germline ends. The CDR3 DNA sequence: TGTGCCAGCAGTGAAAGCCAGGGTACCTACAATGAGCAGTTCTTC. Translation: CASSESQGTYNEQFF.

The chain links TRBV4-3 to TRBJ1-3, with D unclear. CDR3 size: 15 residues. Germline V gene data show CDR1 as LGHNA and CDR2 as YSLEER. The V end was cut by 0 bases, the J end by 1 base, with 7 bases between. In DNA, the CDR3 is TGCGCCAGCAGCCAAGATGGGAGATCTGGAAACACCATATATTTT. Its protein is CASSQDGRSGNTIYF.

The CDR3 reads CASRSGNVVYEQYF. DNA for the CDR3: TGTGCCAGCAGAAGCGGGAACGTCGTCTACGAGCAGTACTTC. The chain recombines TRBV6-1 with TRBJ2-5, with 7 bases that match TRBD2. The last part of the DNA fits TRBJ2-7 better; the J call may be wrong. Per germline, CDR1 MNHNS and CDR2 SASEGT. The CDR3 contains 14 residues.